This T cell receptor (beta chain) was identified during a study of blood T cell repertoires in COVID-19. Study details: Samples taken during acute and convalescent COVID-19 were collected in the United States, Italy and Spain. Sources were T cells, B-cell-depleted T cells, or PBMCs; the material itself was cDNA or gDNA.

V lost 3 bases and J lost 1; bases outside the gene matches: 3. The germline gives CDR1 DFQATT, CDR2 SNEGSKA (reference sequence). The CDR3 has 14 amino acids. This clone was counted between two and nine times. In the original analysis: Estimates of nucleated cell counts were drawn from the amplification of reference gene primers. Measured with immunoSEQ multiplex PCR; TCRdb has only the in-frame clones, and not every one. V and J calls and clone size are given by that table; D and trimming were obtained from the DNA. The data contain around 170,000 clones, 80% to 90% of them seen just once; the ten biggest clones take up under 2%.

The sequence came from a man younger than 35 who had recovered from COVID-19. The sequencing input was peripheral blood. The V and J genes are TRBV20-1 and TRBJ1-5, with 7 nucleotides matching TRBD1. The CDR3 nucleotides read TGCAGTGCTAGTCAGGGGGTCAGCAATCAGCCCCAGCATTTT. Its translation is CSASQGVSNQPQHF.